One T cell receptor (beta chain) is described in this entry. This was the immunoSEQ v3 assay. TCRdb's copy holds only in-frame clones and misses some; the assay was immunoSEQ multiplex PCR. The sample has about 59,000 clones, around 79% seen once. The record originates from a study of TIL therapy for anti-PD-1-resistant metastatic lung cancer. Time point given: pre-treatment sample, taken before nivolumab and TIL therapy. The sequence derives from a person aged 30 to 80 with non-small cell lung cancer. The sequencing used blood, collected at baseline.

The CDR3 sequence: CASTDRGPRSYNEQFF. CDR3 coding DNA: TGTGCCAGCACTGACAGGGGCCCGAGGTCCTACAATGAGCAGTTCTTC. The chain carries TRBV27 and TRBJ2-1, with TRBD1 identical over 8 bases. The CDR3 covers 16 residues. Trimming at V came to 7 bases and at J to 1 base, leaving 9 bases not matched to a gene. Per germline, CDR1 MNHEY and CDR2 SMNVEV (reference sequence).